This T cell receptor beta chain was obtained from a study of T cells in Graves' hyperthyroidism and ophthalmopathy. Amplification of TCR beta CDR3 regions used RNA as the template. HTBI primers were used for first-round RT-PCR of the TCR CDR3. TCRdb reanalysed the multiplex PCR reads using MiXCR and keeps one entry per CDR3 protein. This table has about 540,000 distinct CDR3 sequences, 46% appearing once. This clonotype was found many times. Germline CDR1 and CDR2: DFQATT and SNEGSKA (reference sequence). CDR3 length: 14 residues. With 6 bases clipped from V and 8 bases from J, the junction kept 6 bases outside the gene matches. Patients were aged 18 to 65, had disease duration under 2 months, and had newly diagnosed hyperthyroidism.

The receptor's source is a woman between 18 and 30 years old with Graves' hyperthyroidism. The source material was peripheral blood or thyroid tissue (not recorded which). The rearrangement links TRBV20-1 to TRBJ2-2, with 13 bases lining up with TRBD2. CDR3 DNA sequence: TGCAGTGCAAGGACTAGCGGGAGCGCAGGGGAGCTGTTTTTT. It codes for CSARTSGSAGELFF.